This TCR beta chain was documented in a study of blood T cell repertoires in COVID-19. Study-wide context: Acute and convalescent COVID-19 samples came from the United States, Italy and Spain. In each case, the material was cDNA or gDNA derived from T cells, B-cell-depleted T cells, or PBMCs.

The CDR3 runs 14 residues. CDR1 SEHNR and CDR2 FQNEAQ come from the germline V gene (reference sequence). Unmatched junction bases numbered 0, after V lost 1 base and J lost 1 base. TCRdb's copy holds only in-frame clones and misses some; the assay was immunoSEQ multiplex PCR. The sample yields some 110,000 clones, 84% seen once. The chain recombines TRBV7-9 with TRBJ2-5; 7 nucleotides match TRBD1. The sequence was collected from a man aged 55-75 years with acute or convalescent COVID-19. Sequenced sample: peripheral blood. CDR3 DNA sequence: TGTGCCAGCAGCTTAGACAGGGGCCAAGAGACCCAGTACTTC. Protein: CASSLDRGQETQYF.